These 26 T cell receptor beta chains were sequenced from one sample in a study of cytomegalovirus exposure and HLA in healthy donors. Researchers ran the PCR with 60 Vbeta and 13 Jbeta primers. The assay was immunoSEQ multiplex PCR, and TCRdb's table has in-frame clones only and misses some. The sample yields some 130,000 clones, about 66% seen once. Sequencing was done on a sample of PBMCs. These receptors came from a man between 25 and 39 years old in good health and CMV-seropositive.

This chain connects TRBV27 to TRBJ2-7, with 10 bases matching TRBD2. Germline V CDR1 and CDR2: MNHEY, SMNVEV (reference sequence). With V trimmed by 6 bases and J by 0 bases, 2 bases remained unmatched. This CDR3 has 14 residues. The CDR3 here is CASRASGSSYEQYF. CDR3 DNA sequence: TGTGCCAGCAGAGCTAGCGGGAGCTCCTACGAGCAGTACTTC.

The V gene is TRBV5-4, the J gene TRBJ1-1, with 9 bases fitting TRBD1. This CDR3 contains 14 residues. V shed 7 bases and J 5 bases; nucleotides not matched to a gene: 9. Germline V gene data show CDR1 as SGHNT and CDR2 as YYREEE (reference sequence). The CDR3 region is CASGPATGGTEAFF. The CDR3 coding sequence is TGTGCCAGCGGGCCTGCGACAGGGGGAACTGAAGCTTTCTTT.

This chain joins TRBV6-5 and TRBJ2-7; the D is unclear. The CDR3 runs 15 residues. V lost 2 bases and J 0 bases, leaving 11 bases between the germline ends. The germline gives CDR1 MNHEY, CDR2 SVGAGI. CDR3 nucleotide sequence: TGTGCCAGCAGTTACAGTAACGGGTTCTCCTACGAGCAGTACTTC. It specifies CASSYSNGFSYEQYF.

The chain joins TRBV6-6 to TRBJ2-5, with D perhaps matching TRBD2 (5 bases). Germline-derived CDR1 and CDR2 are MNHNY and SVGAGI (reference sequence). The CDR3 length is 15 residues. The ends were cut back, 4 bases at V and 5 bases at J, with 17 bases in the middle. CDR3: CASSSRTQRWETQYF. CDR3 DNA: TGTGCCAGCAGTTCCCGGACTCAAAGGTGGGAGACCCAGTACTTC.

The gene calls are TRBV19 and TRBJ1-6; 9 bases fit TRBD1. The CDR3 is 12 amino acids. V was clipped by 5 bases and J by 13 bases; unmatched bases: 3. CDR1 and CDR2 (germline): LNHDA, SQIVND (reference sequence). The CDR3: CASSVQGAPLHF. The CDR3 DNA reads as TGTGCCAGTAGTGTACAGGGGGCCCCCCTCCACTTT.

This clone was counted a single time. This chain joins TRBV27 and TRBJ2-7; D perhaps matches TRBD1 (6 bases). This CDR3 has 16 amino acids. V dropped 5 bases and J dropped 2 bases, with 19 bases sitting between them. Germline V gene sequence: CDR1 MNHEY, CDR2 SMNVEV (reference sequence). CDR3 bases: TGTGCCAGCAGTCCCCTCCGACAGGCGACAACCTACGAGCAGTACTTC. This encodes CASSPLRQATTYEQYF.

The rearrangement joins TRBV15 to TRBJ1-5; TRBD1 is a possible D gene (6 bases). With 1 base removed from V and 6 bases from J, the gap between germline ends came to 13 bases. CDR1 is LNHNV and CDR2 is YYDKDF in the germline V gene (reference sequence). The CDR3 has 15 residues. CDR3 nucleotide sequence: TGTGCCACCAGCAGAGTTCAGGGGCAGGGTCAGCCCCAGCATTTT. Protein sequence: CATSRVQGQGQPQHF.

The chain carries TRBV14 and TRBJ2-4; no reliable D call. The CDR3 extends over 14 amino acids. Trimming removed 0 bases from V and 5 bases from J, with 8 bases in between. CDR1 and CDR2 (germline): SGHDN, FVKESK. The CDR3 protein is CASSQDILQNIQYF. Written as DNA, the CDR3 is TGTGCCAGCAGCCAAGATATCCTCCAAAACATTCAGTACTTC. Complete variable domain (other parts from reference TRBV14 and TRBJ2-4): EAGVTQFPSHSVIEKGQTVTLRCDPISGHDNLYWYRRVMGKEIKFLLHFVKESKQDESGMPNNRFLAERTGGTYSTLKVQPAELEDSGVYFCASSQDILQNIQYFGAGTRLSVL.

Note on this clone: Without the conserved terminal phenylalanine or tryptophan, this CDR3 likely stems from a read error. This chain joins TRBV29-1 and TRBJ2-7; 8 nucleotides align to TRBD1. The CDR3 spans 14 residues. Unmatched junction bases numbered 9, after V lost 2 bases and J lost 6 bases. Germline CDR1 reads SQVTM; CDR2 reads ANQGSEA. The CDR3 DNA reads TGCAGCGTTGAAAGCGGGCAGGGGGCGGGCGAGCAGTACCTC. This gives the protein CSVESGQGAGEQYL.

A few counts support this clone. The chain carries TRBV27 and TRBJ2-7; D perhaps matches TRBD2 (6 bases). In germline, CDR1 is MNHEY, CDR2 SMNVEV (reference sequence). Trimming removed 7 bases at V and 7 bases at J, with 23 bases between. CDR3 size: 15 residues. The CDR3 nucleotides are TGTGCCAGCAAAAGCGCGCGAACTAGCCTCCTGGAGCAGTACTTC. Residues: CASKSARTSLLEQYF.

The chain recombines TRBV11-1 with TRBJ1-4, with TRBD1 matching over 8 bases. Germline CDR1 SGHAT, CDR2 FQDESV (reference sequence). J lost 0 bases, V lost 5 bases, and 5 bases had no gene match. This CDR3 is built from 16 residues. In nucleotides, the CDR3 is TGTGCCAGCAGCCAACAACAGGGGGCAACTAATGAAAAACTGTTTTTT. It codes for CASSQQQGATNEKLFF.

This chain links TRBV7-3 with TRBJ2-1; TRBD2 aligns across 8 bases. CDR3 length: 17 residues. Losses at the gene ends were 2 bases for V and 4 bases for J; bases not matched to a gene: 10. Germline V CDR1 and CDR2: SGHTA, FQGTGA. CDR3 residues: CASSLGRGASGYNEQFF. The CDR3 coding sequence is TGTGCCAGCAGCTTAGGCCGGGGGGCTAGCGGGTACAATGAGCAGTTCTTC. The entire variable domain, with the rest obtained from reference TRBV7-3 and TRBJ2-1, is as follows: GAGVSQTPSNKVTEKGKYVELRCDPISGHTALYWYRQSLGQGPEFLIYFQGTGAADDSGLPNDRFFAVRPEGSVSTLKIQRTERGDSAVYLCASSLGRGASGYNEQFFGPGTRLTVL.

The rearrangement joins TRBV25-1 to TRBJ2-1, with 8 bases matching TRBD2. The CDR3 is 13 residues long. V lost 6 bases and J lost 8; bases outside the gene matches: 6. Looked up from germline, CDR1 is MGHDK and CDR2 is SYGVNS. The CDR3 region has the DNA TGTGCCAGCAGCAAGAATAGCGGGGATGAGCAGTTCTTC. This translates into CASSKNSGDEQFF.

This clone was seen more than once but under ten times. The chain uses TRBV6-1 and TRBJ2-3; 11 bases line up with TRBD2. The CDR3 sequence is 17 residues long. Germline values: CDR1 MNHNS, CDR2 SASEGT. Trimming cost V 2 bases and J 5 bases; bases outside gene matches: 9. The CDR3: CASSEPIAGGPEDTQYF. CDR3 nucleotide sequence: TGTGCCAGCAGTGAACCTATAGCGGGAGGGCCGGAAGATACGCAGTATTTT.

This chain joins TRBV6-5 and TRBJ1-5, with D tentatively TRBD1 (5 bases). The germline V gene has CDR1 MNHEY and CDR2 SVGAGI. V lost 6 bases to trimming and J lost 1 base, with 13 bases between them. The CDR3 spans 15 residues. The CDR3 DNA is TGTGCCAGCAGGGCAGGGAGGGTAAGCAATCAGCCCCAGCATTTT. Amino acids: CASRAGRVSNQPQHF.

This CDR3 reads CASSQDRGYYEQYF. Here the CDR3 DNA reads TGTGCCAGCAGCCAAGACAGGGGTTACTACGAGCAGTACTTC. The chain employs TRBV4-2 and TRBJ2-7; possible D gene TRBD1, 6 bases. Looked up from germline, CDR1 is LGHNA and CDR2 is YNFKEQ. The CDR3 loop spans 14 amino acids. V was trimmed by 0 bases and J by 3 bases, leaving 9 bases between them.

The V gene is TRBV7-3, the J gene TRBJ2-3; 7 positions match TRBD1. J lost 2 bases, V lost 2 bases, and 1 base had no gene match. This CDR3 is built from 14 residues. The germline V gene encodes CDR1 SGHTA and CDR2 FQGTGA. The CDR3 coding sequence is TGTGCCAGCAGCTTAGGGACAGACACAGATACGCAGTATTTT. This sequence encodes CASSLGTDTDTQYF.

The J gene is TRBJ2-3, the V gene TRBV7-3, with TRBD1 matching 7 bases. There are 14 residues in the CDR3. Germline CDR1 and CDR2: SGHTA and FQGTGA. Unmatched junction bases numbered 3, after V lost 3 bases and J lost 3 bases. DNA of the CDR3: TGTGCCAGCAGCTTTCGACAGGGTACAGATACGCAGTATTTT. This sequence encodes CASSFRQGTDTQYF.

The chain carries TRBV11-2 and TRBJ2-7; 11 positions agree with TRBD2. The CDR3 has 19 amino acids. The germline V gene encodes CDR1 SGHAT and CDR2 FQNNGV. The V gene end was trimmed by 0 bases and the J gene end by 2 bases; junction bases not matched to a gene: 12. This CDR3 reads CASSLDAGTSGAFPYEQYF. The CDR3 DNA is TGTGCCAGCAGCTTAGACGCCGGGACTAGCGGCGCCTTCCCCTACGAGCAGTACTTC.

The genes are TRBV5-6 and TRBJ1-2, with unresolved D. The CDR3 sequence is 14 residues long. V was cut by 4 bases and J by 5 bases, with 15 bases left in between. Germline V gene data show CDR1 as SGHDT and CDR2 as YYEEEE. The DNA of the CDR3 is TGTGCCAGCAGCCGTCCGTCAGGAATATATGGCTACACCTTC. Translation gives CASSRPSGIYGYTF. The complete variable domain, with remaining parts taken from reference TRBV5-6 and TRBJ1-2, reads DAGVTQSPTHLIKTRGQQVTLRCSPKSGHDTVSWYQQALGQGPQFIFQYYEEEERQRGNFPDRFSGHQFPNYSSELNVNALLLGDSALYLCASSRPSGIYGYTFGSGTRLTVV.

This chain connects TRBV11-2 to TRBJ1-6, with D perhaps matching TRBD1 (5 bases). Germline values: CDR1 SGHAT, CDR2 FQNNGV. This CDR3 region has 14 residues. V was shortened by 5 bases and J by 10 bases, with 15 bases between the two germline ends. CDR3 DNA sequence: TGTGCCAGCAGCCCACAGGTTTTTGGATCACCCCTCCACTTT. Protein: CASSPQVFGSPLHF. The whole variable domain, remainder taken from reference TRBV11-2 and TRBJ1-6, is EAGVAQSPRYKIIEKRQSVAFWCNPISGHATLYWYQQILGQGPKLLIQFQNNGVVDDSQLPKDRFSAERLKGVDSTLKIQPAKLEDSAVYLCASSPQVFGSPLHFGNGTRLTVT.

V is TRBV18 and J is TRBJ1-2; possible D gene TRBD1, 5 bases. This CDR3 is 17 amino acids long. Trimming took off 2 bases at V and 2 bases at J, with 18 bases between the two ends. Per the germline V gene, CDR1 is KGHSH and CDR2 is LQKENI. CDR3 nucleotide sequence: TGTGCCAGCTCACCAGGGAGGGACGTCCCTAGGAACTATGGCTACACCTTC. It is translated as CASSPGRDVPRNYGYTF.

This rearrangement joins TRBV5-4 to TRBJ2-3; 13 bases line up with TRBD2. CDR3 length equals 16 residues. Trimming took 4 bases from V and 4 from J; bases not matched to a gene: 6. CDR1 and CDR2 (germline): SGHNT, YYREEE (reference sequence). The CDR3 sequence is CASSTQLAGGPDTQYF. The CDR3 DNA sequence: TGTGCCAGCAGCACCCAACTAGCGGGAGGGCCAGATACGCAGTATTTT.

The chain links TRBV5-4 to TRBJ1-1; tentative D call: TRBD1 (5 bases). The CDR3 contains 15 residues. Germline-derived CDR1 and CDR2 are SGHNT and YYREEE (reference sequence). V was cut by 0 bases and J by 5 bases, with 14 bases left in between. The CDR3 DNA reads TGTGCCAGCAGCTTGGAAGGAGGCCGGGGGACTGAAGCTTTCTTT. It specifies CASSLEGGRGTEAFF.

The rearrangement uses TRBV7-2 and TRBJ1-2, with 7 bases aligning to TRBD1. The CDR3 covers 13 residues. The V and J ends lost 2 bases and 6 bases, in that order; junction bases with no gene match: 3. Germline values: CDR1 SGHTA, CDR2 FQGNSA. The DNA of the CDR3 is TGTGCCAGCAGCTTATTGCAGGGGGATGGCTACACCTTC. This translates into CASSLLQGDGYTF.

The gene calls are TRBV5-6 and TRBJ1-2, with D possibly matching TRBD1 (6 bases). CDR3 length equals 15 residues. V shed 2 bases and J shed 0 bases, with 11 bases lying between them. Germline CDR1 is SGHDT and CDR2 is YYEEEE. The CDR3 spells CASSLYRTANYGYTF. In DNA form, the CDR3 reads TGTGCCAGCAGCTTATACCGGACAGCTAACTATGGCTACACCTTC.